This T cell receptor beta chain was identified in a study of type 1 regulatory T cells. Overall study: T-allo10 is an in vitro-generated, Tr1-enriched CD4 T cell product specific for alloantigen.

CDR3 length equals 14 residues. Trimming cost V 0 bases and J 15 bases, with 19 bases left between them. Per the germline V gene, CDR1 is SGDLS and CDR2 is YYNGEE. TCRdb ran MiXCR on the reads and lists one entry per CDR3 protein. The sample holds over 55,000 distinct CDR3 sequences, around 60% seen once. Of note for this clonotype: Its antigen is not known.

The chain has TRBV9 and TRBJ2-1, with D possibly called TRBD1 or TRBD2 (5 bases each). The source is a human donor in good health. Sequenced: cultured T cells, either the whole culture or a sorted T cell fraction (not recorded which). Stated subset: Tr1-enriched cell product generated in vitro against host alloantigens. CDR3 nucleotide sequence: TGTGCCAGCAGCGTAGAGGAAGCGTTCGGGGACCCGTTCTTC. Translated: CASSVEEAFGDPFF.